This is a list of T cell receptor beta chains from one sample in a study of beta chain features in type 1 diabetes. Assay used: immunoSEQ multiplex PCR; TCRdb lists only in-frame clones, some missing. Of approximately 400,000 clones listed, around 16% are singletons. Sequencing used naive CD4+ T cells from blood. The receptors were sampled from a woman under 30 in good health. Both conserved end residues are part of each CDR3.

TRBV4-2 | CASSQGLTTSGLFGNEQFF
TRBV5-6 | CASSPGLQVSYEQYF
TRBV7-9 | CASSWTGYTNTEAFF
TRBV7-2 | CASSPGTRSSGANVLTF
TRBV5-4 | CASSLGRDQETQYF
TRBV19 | CASSGRWNEQFF
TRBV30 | CAWSPTGVAKNIQYF
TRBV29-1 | CSVTGLLTYEQYF
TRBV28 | CASRALIGTREKLFF
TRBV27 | CASSFRVAQPQHF
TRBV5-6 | CASSLETYGRTDTQYF
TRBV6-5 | CASSGGTDYEQYF
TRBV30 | CAWSVRGTYEQYF
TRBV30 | CACTGALGYEQYF